The rows below give T cell receptor beta chains drawn from one sample of a study of T cells after yellow fever vaccination. TCRdb analysed the 5' RACE reads with MiXCR anew, one entry per CDR3 protein. The data contain under 50,000 distinct CDR3 sequences, more than 6% of them singletons. The material sequenced was PBMCs, either bulk or a sorted T-cell subset (CD4+, CD8+, memory, or dextramer-sorted; not recorded which), taken 45 days after the yellow fever booster vaccination. These receptors came from a man between 25 and 39 years old who received the YFV17D yellow fever vaccine. The conserved cysteine and the conserved F or W are not part of the CDR3 here. The order of the fields is V gene, CDR3 protein.

TRBV7-9 ASSASKNEQF
TRBV7-8 ASSPRTEAVTEAF
TRBV20-1 SASKELAEAF
TRBV24-1 ATRNLCTDTQY
TRBV6-4 ASSPREGSVNEQF
TRBV7-2 ASRLRWGQGGYEQY
TRBV15 ATSRPPGTGGGGEQF
TRBV6-2/TRBV6-3 ASNLAGVNTDTQY
TRBV5-1 ASSPRDPPLEQY
TRBV5-1 ASSLYVDNSPLH
TRBV20-1 SARYGGLGTEAF
TRBV5-1 ASSLTAGPTNEKLF
TRBV7-2 ASSLTATREYEQY
TRBV12-3/TRBV12-4 ASSPTTNNEQF